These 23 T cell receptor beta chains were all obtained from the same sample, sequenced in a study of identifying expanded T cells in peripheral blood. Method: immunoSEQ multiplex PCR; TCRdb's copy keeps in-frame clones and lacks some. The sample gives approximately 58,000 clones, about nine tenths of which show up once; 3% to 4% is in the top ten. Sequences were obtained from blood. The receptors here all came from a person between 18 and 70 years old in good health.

The CDR3 bases are TGTGCCAGCAGCCCCAGCGGGGGGGGAGAGACCCAGTACTTC. Translation: CASSPSGGGETQYF. The chain links TRBV7-2 to TRBJ2-5, with 10 bases lining up with TRBD2. Trimming removed 5 bases from V and 4 bases from J; junction bases left unmatched: 4. This CDR3 region has 14 residues. Germline V CDR1 and CDR2: SGHTA, FQGNSA.

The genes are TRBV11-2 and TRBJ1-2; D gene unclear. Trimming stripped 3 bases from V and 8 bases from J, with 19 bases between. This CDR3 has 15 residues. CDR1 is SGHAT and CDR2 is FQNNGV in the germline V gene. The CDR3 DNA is TGTGCCAGCAGCTTCAACAGCTTGGAATTGTGGGGCTACACCTTC. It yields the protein CASSFNSLELWGYTF.

CDR3 region: CASSKGGERTEAFF. The CDR3 bases are TGTGCCAGCAGCAAGGGAGGGGAGCGAACTGAAGCTTTCTTT. This chain uses TRBV21-1 with TRBJ1-1. TRBV21-1 is deemed a pseudogene. The CDR3 has 14 amino acids.

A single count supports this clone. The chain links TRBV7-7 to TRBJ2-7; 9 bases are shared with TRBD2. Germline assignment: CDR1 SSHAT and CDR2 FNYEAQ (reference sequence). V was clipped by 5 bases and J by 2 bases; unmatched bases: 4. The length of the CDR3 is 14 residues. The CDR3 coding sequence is TGTGCCAGCAGCCCGACTAGCGGAGCCTACGAGCAGTACTTC. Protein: CASSPTSGAYEQYF. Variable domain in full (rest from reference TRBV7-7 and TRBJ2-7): GAGVSQSPRYKVTKRGQDVTLRCDPISSHATLYWYQQALGQGPEFLTYFNYEAQPDKSGLPSDRFSAERPEGSISTLTIQRTEQRDSAMYRCASSPTSGAYEQYFGPGTRLTVT.

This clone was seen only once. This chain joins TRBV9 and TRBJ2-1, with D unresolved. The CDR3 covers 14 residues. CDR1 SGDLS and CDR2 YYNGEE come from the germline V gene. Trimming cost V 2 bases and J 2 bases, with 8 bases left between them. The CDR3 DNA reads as TGTGCCAGCAGCGTCACAGAAACCTACAATGAGCAGTTCTTC. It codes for CASSVTETYNEQFF.

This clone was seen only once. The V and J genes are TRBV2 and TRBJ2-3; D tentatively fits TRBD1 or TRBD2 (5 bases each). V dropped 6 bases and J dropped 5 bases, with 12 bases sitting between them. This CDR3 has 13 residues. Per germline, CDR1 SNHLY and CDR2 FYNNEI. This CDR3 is CASRRGRGDTQYF. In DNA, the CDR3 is TGTGCCAGCAGGAGGGGTAGAGGAGATACGCAGTATTTT.

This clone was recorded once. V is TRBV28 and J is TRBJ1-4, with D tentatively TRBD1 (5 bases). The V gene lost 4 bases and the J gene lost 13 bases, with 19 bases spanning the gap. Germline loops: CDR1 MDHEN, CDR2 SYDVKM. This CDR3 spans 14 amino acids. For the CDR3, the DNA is TGTGCCAGCAGTTGGGGCTTCAACGGGTATCCACTGTTTTTT. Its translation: CASSWGFNGYPLFF.

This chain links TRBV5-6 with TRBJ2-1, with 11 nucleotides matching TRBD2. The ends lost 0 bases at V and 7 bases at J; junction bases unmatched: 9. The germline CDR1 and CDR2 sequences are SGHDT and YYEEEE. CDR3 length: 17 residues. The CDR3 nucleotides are TGTGCCAGCAGCTTGGTAAGTACTAGCGGGAGTTTTAATGAGCAGTTCTTC. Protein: CASSLVSTSGSFNEQFF.

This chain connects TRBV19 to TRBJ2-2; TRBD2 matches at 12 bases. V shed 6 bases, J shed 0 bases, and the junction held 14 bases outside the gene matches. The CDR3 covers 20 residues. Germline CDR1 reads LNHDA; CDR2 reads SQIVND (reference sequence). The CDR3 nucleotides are TGTGCCAGTAGCGAGAAAAAACTAGCGGGAGGACCCGCGAACACCGGGGAGCTGTTTTTT. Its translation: CASSEKKLAGGPANTGELFF. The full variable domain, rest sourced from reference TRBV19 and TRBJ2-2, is DGGITQSPKYLFRKEGQNVTLSCEQNLNHDAMYWYRQDPGQGLRLIYYSQIVNDFQKGDIAEGYSVSREKKESFPLTVTSAQKNPTAFYLCASSEKKLAGGPANTGELFFGEGSRLTVL.

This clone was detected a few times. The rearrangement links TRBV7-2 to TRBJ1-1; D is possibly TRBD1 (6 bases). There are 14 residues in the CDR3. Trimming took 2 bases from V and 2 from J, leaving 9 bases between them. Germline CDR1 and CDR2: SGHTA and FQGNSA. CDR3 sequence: CASSLQGTNTEAFF. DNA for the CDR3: TGTGCCAGCAGCTTACAGGGGACCAACACTGAAGCTTTCTTT.

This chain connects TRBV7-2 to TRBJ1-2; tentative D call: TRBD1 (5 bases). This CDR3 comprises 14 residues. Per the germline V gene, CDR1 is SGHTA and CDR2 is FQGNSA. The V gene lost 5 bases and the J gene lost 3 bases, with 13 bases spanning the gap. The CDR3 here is CASSRYQGDYGYTF. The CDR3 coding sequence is TGTGCCAGCAGCAGATATCAGGGTGACTATGGCTACACCTTC.

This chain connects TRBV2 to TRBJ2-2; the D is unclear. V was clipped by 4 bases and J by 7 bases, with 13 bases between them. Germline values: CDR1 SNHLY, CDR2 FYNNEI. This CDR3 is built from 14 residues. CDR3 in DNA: TGTGCCAGCAGTGTAGCCCAGTTTCTCGGGGAGCTGTTTTTT. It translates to CASSVAQFLGELFF.

CDR3 region: CASSILWRGASTDTQYF. CDR3 sequence (DNA): TGTGCCAGCAGCATCCTGTGGCGGGGGGCTAGCACAGATACGCAGTATTTT. This chain links TRBV11-2 with TRBJ2-3; the match to TRBD2 covers 8 bases. CDR1 and CDR2 from the germline V gene are SGHAT and FQNNGV. This CDR3 region has 17 residues. The ends lost 5 bases at V and 0 bases at J; junction bases unmatched: 10.

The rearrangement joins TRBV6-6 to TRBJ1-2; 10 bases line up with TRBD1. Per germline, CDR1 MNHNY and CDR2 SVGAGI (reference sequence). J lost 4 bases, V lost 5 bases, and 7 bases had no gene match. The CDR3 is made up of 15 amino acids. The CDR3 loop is CASSGTGVSSYGYTF. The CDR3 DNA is TGTGCCAGCAGTGGGACAGGGGTTTCTTCCTATGGCTACACCTTC.

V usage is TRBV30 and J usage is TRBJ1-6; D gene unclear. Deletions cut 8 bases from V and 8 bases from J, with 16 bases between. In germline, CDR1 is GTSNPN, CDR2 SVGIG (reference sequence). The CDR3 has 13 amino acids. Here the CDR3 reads CALSGGSHSPLHF. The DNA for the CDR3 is TGTGCCCTTTCTGGTGGCTCGCATTCACCCCTCCACTTT.

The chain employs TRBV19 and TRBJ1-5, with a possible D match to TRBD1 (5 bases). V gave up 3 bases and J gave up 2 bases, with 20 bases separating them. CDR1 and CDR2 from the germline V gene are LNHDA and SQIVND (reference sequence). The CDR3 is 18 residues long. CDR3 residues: CASSIMPGRRSGNQPQHF. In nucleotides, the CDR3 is TGTGCCAGTAGTATCATGCCAGGGAGACGTTCGGGCAATCAGCCCCAGCATTTT. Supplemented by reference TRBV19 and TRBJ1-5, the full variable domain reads DGGITQSPKYLFRKEGQNVTLSCEQNLNHDAMYWYRQDPGQGLRLIYYSQIVNDFQKGDIAEGYSVSREKKESFPLTVTSAQKNPTAFYLCASSIMPGRRSGNQPQHFGDGTRLSIL.

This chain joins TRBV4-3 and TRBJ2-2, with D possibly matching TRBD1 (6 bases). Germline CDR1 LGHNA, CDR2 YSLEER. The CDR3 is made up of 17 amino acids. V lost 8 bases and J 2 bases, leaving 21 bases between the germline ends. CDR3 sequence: CASAQNPRGQNTGELFF. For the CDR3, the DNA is TGCGCCAGCGCCCAGAACCCTCGGGGACAAAACACCGGGGAGCTGTTTTTT.

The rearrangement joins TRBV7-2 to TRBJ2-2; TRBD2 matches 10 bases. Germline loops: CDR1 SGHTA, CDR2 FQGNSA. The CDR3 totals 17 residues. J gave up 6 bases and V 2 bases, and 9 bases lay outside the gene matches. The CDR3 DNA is TGTGCCAGCAGCTTAAGGCTAGCGGGAGCGGTGTCCGGGGAGCTGTTTTTT. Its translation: CASSLRLAGAVSGELFF.

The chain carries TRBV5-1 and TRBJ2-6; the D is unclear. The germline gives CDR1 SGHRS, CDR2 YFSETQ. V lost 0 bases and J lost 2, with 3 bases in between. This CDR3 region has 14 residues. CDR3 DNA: TGCGCCAGCAGCTTGGGGGCTGGGGCCAACGTCCTGACTTTC. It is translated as CASSLGAGANVLTF.

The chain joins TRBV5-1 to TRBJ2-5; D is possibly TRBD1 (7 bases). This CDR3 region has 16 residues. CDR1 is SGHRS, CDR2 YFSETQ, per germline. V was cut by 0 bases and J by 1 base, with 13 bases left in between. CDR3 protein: CASSLGQGGAQETQYF. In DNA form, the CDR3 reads TGCGCCAGCAGCTTGGGACAGGGAGGTGCCCAAGAGACCCAGTACTTC. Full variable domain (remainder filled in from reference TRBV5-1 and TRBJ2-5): KAGVTQTPRYLIKTRGQQVTLSCSPISGHRSVSWYQQTPGQGLQFLFEYFSETQRNKGNFPGRFSGRQFSNSRSEMNVSTLELGDSALYLCASSLGQGGAQETQYFGPGTRLLVL.

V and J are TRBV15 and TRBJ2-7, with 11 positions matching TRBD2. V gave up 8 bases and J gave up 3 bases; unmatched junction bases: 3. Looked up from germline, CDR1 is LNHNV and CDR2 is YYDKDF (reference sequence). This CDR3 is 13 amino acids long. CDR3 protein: CATGTSGLYEQYF. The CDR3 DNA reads TGTGCCACCGGGACTAGCGGACTCTACGAGCAGTACTTC. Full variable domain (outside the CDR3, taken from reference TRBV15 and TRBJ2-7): DAMVIQNPRYQVTQFGKPVTLSCSQTLNHNVMYWYQQKSSQAPKLLFHYYDKDFNNEADTPDNFQSRRPNTSFCFLDIRSPGLGDTAMYLCATGTSGLYEQYFGPGTRLTVT.

The CDR3 reads CAKGDRAGELFF. The CDR3 DNA sequence: TGTGCCAAAGGGGACAGGGCCGGGGAGCTGTTTTTT. V and J are TRBV10-3 and TRBJ2-2; 9 bases agree with TRBD1. CDR3 length: 12 residues. The V gene's germline CDR1 is ENHRY and CDR2 SYGVKD. Trimming removed 10 bases from V and 6 bases from J; junction bases left unmatched: 3.

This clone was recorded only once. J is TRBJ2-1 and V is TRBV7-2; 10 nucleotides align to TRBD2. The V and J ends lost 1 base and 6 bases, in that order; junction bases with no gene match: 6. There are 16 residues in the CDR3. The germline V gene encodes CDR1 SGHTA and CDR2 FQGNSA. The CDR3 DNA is TGTGCCAGCAGCTTAGTCTTACTAGCGGGATCCAATGAGCAGTTCTTC. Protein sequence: CASSLVLLAGSNEQFF.